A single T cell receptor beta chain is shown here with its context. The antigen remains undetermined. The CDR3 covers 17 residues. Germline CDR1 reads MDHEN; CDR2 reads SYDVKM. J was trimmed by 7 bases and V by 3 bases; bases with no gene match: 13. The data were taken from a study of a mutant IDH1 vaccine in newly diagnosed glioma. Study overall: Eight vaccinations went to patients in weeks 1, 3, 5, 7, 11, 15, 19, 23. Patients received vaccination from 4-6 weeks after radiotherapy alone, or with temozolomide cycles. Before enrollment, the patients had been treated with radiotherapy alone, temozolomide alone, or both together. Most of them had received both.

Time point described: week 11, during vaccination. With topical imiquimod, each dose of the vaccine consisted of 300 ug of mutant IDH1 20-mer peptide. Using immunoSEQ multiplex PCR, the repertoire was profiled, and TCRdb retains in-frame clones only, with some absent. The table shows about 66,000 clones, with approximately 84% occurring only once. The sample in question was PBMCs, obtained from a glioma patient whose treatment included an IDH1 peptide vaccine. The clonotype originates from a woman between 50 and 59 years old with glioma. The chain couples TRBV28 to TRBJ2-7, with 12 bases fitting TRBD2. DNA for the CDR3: TGTGCCAGCAGTTTGACTAGCGGGGGCCTACTGAGGAGGGAGCAGTACTTC. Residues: CASSLTSGGLLRREQYF.